This T cell receptor beta chain was recovered during a study of blood T cell repertoires in COVID-19. About the study: There were acute and convalescent COVID-19 samples, and they came from the United States, Italy and Spain.

Methods used by the authors: The authors estimated nucleated cell counts from reference gene primer amplification. The data were produced by immunoSEQ multiplex PCR, yet TCRdb's version contains in-frame clones alone and is incomplete. That table gives V, J and clone size, and the DNA gave D and trimming. This sample yields over 65,000 clones, of which more than 80% are seen a single time; about 8.3% belongs to the top ten. This sequence was found in a man between 25 and 39 years old with acute or convalescent COVID-19. Sequenced: peripheral blood.

The CDR3 DNA reads as TGTGCCAGCAACGAGCAGGAGGGCCTCGGGGAGCAGTTCTTC. It encodes CASNEQEGLGEQFF. This chain links TRBV3-1 (or the pseudogene TRBV3-2) with TRBJ2-1; D might be TRBD2 (6 bases). The CDR3 sequence is 14 residues long. V lost 7 bases and J lost 10, with 20 bases in between. Germline V gene sequence: CDR1 LGHDT, CDR2 YNNKEL (reference sequence).